This T cell receptor beta chain was retrieved from a study of shared clonotypes between healthy human individuals. Study-wide results and caveats: It was the non-shared clonotypes that had lower generation probabilities than clonotypes shared by all four donors.

As originally analysed: Filtering of immunoSEQ junctional sequences could not match full-length read filtering. The protocol was immunoSEQ multiplex PCR, while the TCRdb copy is restricted to in-frame clones and leaves out a portion. Clone size and the V and J calls come from that table; the DNA yielded D and trimming. The data show some 1,600,000 clones, 95% to 99% seen once. This CDR3 region has 19 residues. V dropped 1 base and J dropped 0 bases, with 19 bases sitting between them. Germline V gives CDR1 PRHDT, CDR2 FYEKMQ (reference sequence). With regard to this clone: The antigen is unknown.

Sequenced material: naive CD4+ T cells sorted from blood. The subset was: CD45RA+ positively selected. The receptor was derived from a man aged 25 to 40 in good health. This chain uses TRBV13 with TRBJ2-1; no clear D. CDR3 amino acids: CASSLVYSTRKSSYNEQFF. For the CDR3, the DNA is TGTGCCAGCAGCTTAGTATACTCGACCCGAAAGAGCTCCTACAATGAGCAGTTCTTC. Full variable domain (missing parts from reference TRBV13 and TRBJ2-1): AAGVIQSPRHLIKEKRETATLKCYPIPRHDTVYWYQQGPGQDPQFLISFYEKMQSDKGSIPDRFSAQQFSDYHSELNMSSLELGDSALYFCASSLVYSTRKSSYNEQFFGPGTRLTVL.